A selection of T cell receptor beta chains follows, all from one sample in a study of shared clonotypes between healthy human individuals. The assay was immunoSEQ multiplex PCR, and TCRdb's table has in-frame clones only and misses some. Of over a million clones listed, roughly 80% are singletons. Sample: memory CD4+ T cells sorted from blood. The receptor set was obtained from a man younger than 30 in good health. Each CDR3 is given with its conserved first and last residue. Each record gives: D gene, clone size, V gene, J gene, CDR3 protein, CDR3 DNA. A D gene is named only where the DNA matches it firmly. Clone size, where shown, is once, few, many, or a class for clones that have expanded.

TRBD1	-	TRBV19	TRBJ1-5	CASSLRGRGSPNQPQHF	TGTGCCAGTAGCCTCAGGGGGCGCGGGTCCCCGAATCAGCCCCAGCATTTT
TRBD1	-	TRBV27	TRBJ2-7	CASSPPGQGNGVHEQYF	TGTGCCAGCAGTCCTCCGGGACAGGGGAATGGGGTCCACGAGCAGTACTTC
-	-	TRBV5-6	TRBJ1-4	CASSLRTPGSEKLFF	TGTGCCAGCAGCCTTAGGACGCCGGGGAGTGAAAAACTGTTTTTT
TRBD1	-	TRBV15	TRBJ2-7	CATSRGGGKSYEQYF	TGTGCCACCAGCAGAGGAGGGGGCAAGTCCTACGAGCAGTACTTC
TRBD1	-	TRBV6-1	TRBJ2-1	CASSAGTGPAEQFF	TGTGCCAGCAGTGCCGGGACAGGGCCCGCTGAGCAGTTCTTC
TRBD1	few	TRBV29-1	TRBJ1-2	CSVSAKQGASGYTF	TGCAGCGTTAGCGCCAAACAGGGGGCGTCCGGCTACACCTTC
-	-	TRBV27	TRBJ2-1	CASSSTPGAGDDEQFF	TGTGCCAGCAGTTCCACCCCGGGGGCGGGAGACGATGAGCAGTTCTTC
TRBD2	-	TRBV7-7	TRBJ2-1	CASSSNPSGNEQFF	TGTGCTAGCAGCTCAAACCCTAGCGGAAATGAGCAGTTCTTC
-	-	TRBV6-1	TRBJ2-1	CASSGLPGEQFF	TGTGCCAGCAGTGGATTGCCGGGCGAGCAGTTCTTC
-	once	TRBV29-1	TRBJ1-4	CRCAGRWEKLFF	TGCAGGTGCGCGGGGCGCTGGGAAAAACTGTTTTTT
TRBD1	-	TRBV7-9	TRBJ2-7	CASNPPGGQYEQYF	TGTGCCAGCAACCCCCCAGGGGGTCAATACGAGCAGTACTTC